Below, 5 T cell receptor beta chains from the same sample are listed, as sequenced in a study of OX40 agonist ivuxolimab in advanced cancers. Only in-frame clones appear in the TCRdb table, and some are missing; sequencing was by immunoSEQ multiplex PCR. The repertoire has about 95,000 clones, 89% of them found once; the top ten carry approximately 0.35%. The sample was CD4+ or CD8+ T cells sorted from blood, taken in a trial of the OX40 agonist ivuxolimab. The receptors were sampled from an adult with an advanced solid tumor such as melanoma, head and neck, liver or kidney cancer.

This rearrangement joins TRBV5-1 to TRBJ1-2, with TRBD1 identical over 7 bases. Germline assignment: CDR1 SGHRS and CDR2 YFSETQ. Trimming took 4 bases from V and 4 from J; bases not matched to a gene: 4. The CDR3 is 13 amino acids. DNA of the CDR3: TGCGCCAGCAGCCCACAGGGGACCTATGGCTACACCTTC. Its protein is CASSPQGTYGYTF.

The CDR3 nucleotides are TGTGCCAGCAGTGCCGCGGGGGACGAGCAGTACTTC. It codes for CASSAAGDEQYF. The chain is built from TRBV6-6 and TRBJ2-7, with 7 bases identical to TRBD2. This CDR3 is built from 12 residues. Losses at the gene ends were 5 bases for V and 5 bases for J; bases not matched to a gene: 3. Germline CDR1 is MNHNY and CDR2 is SVGAGI (reference sequence).

This chain connects TRBV20-1 to TRBJ1-5; D might be TRBD1 (5 bases). The CDR3 totals 11 residues. CDR1 DFQATT and CDR2 SNEGSKA come from the germline V gene (reference sequence). The germline V and J ends were trimmed by 5 bases and 7 bases, with 9 bases remaining between them. The CDR3 nucleotides read TGCAGTGCTGGACAAGGACAGCCCCAGCATTTT. Its protein is CSAGQGQPQHF.

This chain connects TRBV11-2 to TRBJ1-1; D is possibly TRBD1 (5 bases). Germline V lookup: CDR1 SGHAT, CDR2 FQNNGV. CDR3 size: 15 residues. Between the trimmed V and J ends, which lost 4 bases and 0 bases, there was a span of 12 bases. CDR3 sequence (DNA): TGTGCCAGCAGCTCGTCCGGGACGGTGAACACTGAAGCTTTCTTT. Translated: CASSSSGTVNTEAFF.

This chain joins TRBV2 and TRBJ2-7; D perhaps matches TRBD1 (5 bases). Germline V gene sequence: CDR1 SNHLY, CDR2 FYNNEI. The V end was cut by 5 bases, the J end by 0 bases, with 11 bases between. The CDR3 is 14 amino acids. The CDR3 bases are TGTGCCAGCAGTATAGACAGCAGCTCCTACGAGCAGTACTTC. Its protein product is CASSIDSSSYEQYF.